These 18 T cell receptor beta chains were sequenced from one sample in a study of T cell responses to AZD1222 COVID-19 vaccine. Only in-frame clones appear in the TCRdb table, and some are missing; sequencing was by immunoSEQ multiplex PCR. Of 250,000 to 300,000 clones listed, around 93% were seen once; the top ten hold roughly 0.5%. Sample: peripheral blood, taken 28 days after the second AZD1222 dose. All receptors come from an adult who received the AZD1222 COVID-19 vaccine.

The chain links TRBV28 to TRBJ2-7; possible D gene TRBD2, 5 bases. The CDR3 runs to 15 residues. With 2 bases removed from V and 2 bases from J, the gap between germline ends came to 13 bases. In germline, CDR1 is MDHEN, CDR2 SYDVKM. The CDR3 sequence is CASSLGSGRAYEQYF. The CDR3 DNA is TGTGCCAGCAGTTTAGGGAGCGGAAGAGCCTACGAGCAGTACTTC.

The table lists this clone with a count of one. The V and J genes are TRBV19 and TRBJ1-5, with D possibly matching TRBD1 (5 bases). Per germline, CDR1 LNHDA and CDR2 SQIVND (reference sequence). CDR3 length equals 15 residues. V lost 5 bases and J lost 4, with 15 bases in between. This CDR3 is CASSPLVRGNQPQHF. CDR3 coding DNA: TGTGCCAGTAGTCCCTTAGTGCGGGGGAATCAGCCCCAGCATTTT.

This clone was seen just once. The CDR3 nucleotides read TGTGCCAGCAGAGAGGGGGGACGGACTAACTATGGCTACACCTTC. Translating gives CASREGGRTNYGYTF. The V and J genes are TRBV6-5 and TRBJ1-2, with D possibly TRBD1 on 6 matching bases. Germline V lookup: CDR1 MNHEY, CDR2 SVGAGI. V was shortened by 6 bases and J by 0 bases, with 14 bases between the two germline ends. This CDR3 has 15 residues.

The chain is built from TRBV5-8 and TRBJ2-7; TRBD1 is a possible D gene (6 bases). The CDR3 is 12 amino acids. V gave up 5 bases and J gave up 5 bases, with 11 bases separating them. The germline V gene has CDR1 SGHTS and CDR2 YDEGEE. CDR3 nucleotides: TGTGCCAGCAGGGACAGAGGGCACGAGCAGTACTTC. This translates into CASRDRGHEQYF.

The chain has TRBV10-2 and TRBJ2-7; 10 positions agree with TRBD2. Germline values: CDR1 WSHSY, CDR2 SAAADI. This CDR3 comprises 15 residues. J gave up 5 bases and V 3 bases, and 7 bases lay outside the gene matches. The CDR3 DNA is TGCGCCAGCAGTGACCCCGGACTAGCGGTCCACGAGCAGTACTTC. Residues: CASSDPGLAVHEQYF.

This chain joins TRBV29-1 and TRBJ1-2, with TRBD1 matching 12 bases. The CDR3 contains 12 residues. Germline V CDR1 and CDR2: SQVTM, ANQGSEA. After removal of 7 bases from V and 7 bases from J, the junction contained 4 bases not matched to a gene. The CDR3 DNA reads as TGCAGCGGAGGGACAGGGGGCGGTGGCTACACCTTC. It translates to CSGGTGGGGYTF.

The V gene is TRBV5-1, the J gene TRBJ2-5; TRBD2 matches 11 bases. The CDR3 runs 15 residues. Trimming at V came to 2 bases and at J to 5 bases, leaving 5 bases not matched to a gene. Germline V CDR1 and CDR2: SGHRS, YFSETQ. CDR3 sequence reads: CASSLLAGVEETQYF. The DNA for the CDR3 is TGCGCCAGCAGCTTACTAGCGGGAGTAGAGGAGACCCAGTACTTC.

The chain carries TRBV9 and TRBJ1-1; D is ambiguous. V dropped 4 bases and J dropped 1 base, with 8 bases sitting between them. The CDR3 extends over 13 amino acids. Germline-derived CDR1 and CDR2 are SGDLS and YYNGEE. DNA for the CDR3: TGTGCCAGCAGCCGCTGGCAGAACACTGAAGCTTTCTTT. This gives the protein CASSRWQNTEAFF.

The chain uses TRBV7-2 and TRBJ2-7; tentative D call: TRBD2 (6 bases). Trimming took off 5 bases at V and 2 bases at J, with 10 bases between the two ends. Looked up from germline, CDR1 is SGHTA and CDR2 is FQGNSA. The CDR3 sequence is 13 residues long. CDR3 residues: CASSASGAYEQYF. The CDR3 region has the DNA TGTGCCAGCAGCGCCTCGGGGGCCTACGAGCAGTACTTC.

The chain links TRBV2 to TRBJ1-4, with D possibly TRBD1 on 5 matching bases. Trimming removed 3 bases at V and 7 bases at J, with 6 bases between. The germline gives CDR1 SNHLY, CDR2 FYNNEI. The CDR3 covers 12 residues. For the CDR3, the DNA is TGTGCCAGCAGTGAGGGGGGTGAAAAACTGTTTTTT. Its translation is CASSEGGEKLFF.

V usage is TRBV6-6 and J usage is TRBJ1-4; TRBD1 is a possible D gene (5 bases). Germline V gene lookup returns CDR1 MNHNY and CDR2 SVGAGI (reference sequence). V was trimmed by 6 bases and J by 3 bases, leaving 17 bases between them. CDR3 length: 16 amino acids. CDR3 nucleotides: TGTGCCAGCAGCTACGGACCATTCAGGGCTAATGAAAAACTGTTTTTT. Translation gives CASSYGPFRANEKLFF.

The rearrangement joins TRBV30 to TRBJ1-2; 9 nucleotides match TRBD1. The CDR3 is 14 amino acids. With V trimmed by 4 bases and J by 7 bases, 10 bases remained unmatched. Germline-derived CDR1 and CDR2 are GTSNPN and SVGIG (reference sequence). CDR3 in amino acids: CAWTRTGAAGGYTF. CDR3 coding DNA: TGTGCCTGGACCCGGACAGGGGCTGCCGGTGGCTACACCTTC.

The rearrangement uses TRBV11-2 and TRBJ1-1, with 8 bases fitting TRBD1. This CDR3 comprises 15 residues. V gave up 5 bases and J gave up 3 bases; unmatched junction bases: 8. The germline V gene encodes CDR1 SGHAT and CDR2 FQNNGV. Here the CDR3 DNA reads TGTGCCAGCAGCCCCTTCCGGGACAGGTACACTGAAGCTTTCTTT. Translating it yields CASSPFRDRYTEAFF.

V and J are TRBV6-5 and TRBJ1-6; D ambiguous. The CDR3 has 13 residues. Per germline, CDR1 MNHEY and CDR2 SVGAGI. Trimming removed 6 bases from V and 13 bases from J, with 16 bases in between. The CDR3: CASSAYREAPLHF. CDR3 nucleotide sequence: TGTGCCAGCAGCGCTTATAGGGAGGCGCCCCTCCACTTT.

This chain links TRBV9 with TRBJ2-1; no reliable D call. Per the germline V gene, CDR1 is SGDLS and CDR2 is YYNGEE. The CDR3 sequence is 12 residues long. V lost 2 bases to trimming and J lost 8 bases, with 8 bases between them. The CDR3 reads CASSVGPHEQFF. The CDR3 DNA sequence: TGTGCCAGCAGCGTCGGGCCCCATGAGCAGTTCTTC.

The chain uses TRBV28 and TRBJ1-5; no clear D. The germline CDR1 and CDR2 sequences are MDHEN and SYDVKM. The CDR3 length is 15 residues. V shed 7 bases and J shed 5 bases, with 18 bases lying between them. CDR3 sequence reads: CASKLHLEEDQPQHF. The CDR3 DNA reads TGTGCCAGCAAATTACATCTGGAGGAAGATCAGCCCCAGCATTTT.

In regard to this clone: At one end the junction does not follow the germline gene, possibly because of a read error. This chain links TRBV4-1 with TRBJ1-2, with TRBD1 matching 7 bases. The length of the CDR3 is 14 residues. Germline V CDR1 and CDR2: MGHRA, YSYEKL. The chain's CDR3 is CASSQEGAIYGYTF. DNA of the CDR3: TGCGCCAGCAGTCAAGAGGGGGCGATCTATGGCTACACCTTC.

The chain employs TRBV6-2 or TRBV6-3 and TRBJ2-1, with 8 bases fitting TRBD1. Germline V gene lookup returns CDR1 MNHEY and CDR2 SVGEGT. The CDR3 contains 16 residues. J was trimmed by 7 bases and V by 3 bases; bases with no gene match: 11. This CDR3 is CASSYPRTGPSNEQFF. CDR3 DNA sequence: TGTGCCAGCAGTTATCCGAGGACAGGGCCCTCTAATGAGCAGTTCTTC.